This T cell receptor (beta chain) derives from a study of early T cells in non-severe SARS-CoV-2 infection (dated by TCRdb to the early 2020s). With respect to the entire study: TCR sequencing used bulk RNA from unsorted whole blood, so alpha and beta chains could not be paired. Summary of the overall study and its limitations: VDJdb matching was skewed toward anti-spike CD8 responses, so virus-specific expansions were likely underestimated and private and CD4 specificities were missed.

In regard to this clonotype: Its antigen is currently not known. Base qualities are not recorded, but no much larger clone differs from it by a single base.

Receptor amplification or capture employed 5' RACE. TCRdb names NextSeq 500 as the instrument used. In the TCR library protocol, unique molecular identifiers were attached to individual cDNA molecules to correct for PCR bias and sequencing error. Sequencing covered both TCR alpha and beta chains, and within each sample the abundances of alpha and beta sequences were tightly co-correlated. In the paper's pipeline: Decombinator V4 was used to perform V gene, J gene and CDR3 annotation of TCR sequences. TCRs were defined as expanded if a significant change between any two time points was detected under a Poisson model with p below 0.0001. TCR abundances were normalised to the total number of TCRs sequenced per sample and expressed as counts per million. TRAV1-2 paired with TRAJ12, TRAJ20 or TRAJ33 defined MAIT TCRs, while TRAV10 paired with TRAJ18 defined iNKT TCRs. VDJdb, accessed on 1 November 2021, was searched for TCRs annotated for CMV, EBV and SARS-CoV-2, and TCRs annotated for more than one antigen were excluded. TCRdb reran the public reads through fastp at Q25 and MiXCR, keeping productive beta chains. Entries are consolidated by CDR3 protein sequence, retaining the most common genes and DNA. These V and J calls originate from TCRdb's pipeline instead of the authors' own analysis. This sample comprises roughly 64,000 distinct CDR3 sequences, about an eighth of them detected only once. The ten largest clones represent about 4.2% of the sample.

Set within a cohort of healthcare workers in London, UK, this nested case-control study involved weekly PCR testing of nasopharyngeal swabs along with blood sampling. Healthcare workers were recruited between 23 and 31 March 2020, during the week of the UK lockdown, and were followed weekly for up to roughly 15 weeks. Reading from cysteine to phenylalanine, the CDR3 counts 14 amino acids. Kept here is only the CDR3 DNA, which spans 42 bases and is read in frame from base 1. CDR1 MNHNS and CDR2 SASEGT were looked up in the germline V gene. Trimming takes 3 bases off V and 8 bases off J; junction bases not matched to a gene: 0.

Recombination joined TRBV6-1 with TRBJ1-6; 11 bases in the junction line up with TRBD1. The receptor was derived from an adult who was a healthcare worker with PCR-confirmed SARS-CoV-2 infection or an uninfected control (not recorded which). The material sequenced was whole blood. CDR3 region: CASSEDRGHSPLHF. The nucleotide sequence is given as TGTGCCAGCAGTGAGGACAGGGGGCATTCACCCCTCCACTTT.